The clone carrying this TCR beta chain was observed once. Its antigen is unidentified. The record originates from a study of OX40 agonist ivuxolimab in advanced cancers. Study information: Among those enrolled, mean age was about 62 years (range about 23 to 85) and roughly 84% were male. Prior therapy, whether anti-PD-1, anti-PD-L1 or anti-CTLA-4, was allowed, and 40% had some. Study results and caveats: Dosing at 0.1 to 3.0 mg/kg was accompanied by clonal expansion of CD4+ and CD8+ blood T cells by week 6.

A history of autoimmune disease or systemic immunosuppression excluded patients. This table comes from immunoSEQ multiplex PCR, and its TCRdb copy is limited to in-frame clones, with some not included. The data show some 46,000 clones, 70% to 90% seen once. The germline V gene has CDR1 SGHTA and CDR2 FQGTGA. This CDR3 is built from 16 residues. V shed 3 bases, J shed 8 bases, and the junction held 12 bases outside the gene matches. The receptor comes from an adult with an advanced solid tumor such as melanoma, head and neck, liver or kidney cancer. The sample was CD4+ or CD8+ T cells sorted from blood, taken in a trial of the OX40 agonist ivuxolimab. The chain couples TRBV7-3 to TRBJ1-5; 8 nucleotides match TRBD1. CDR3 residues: CASSFPSPTGVKPQHF. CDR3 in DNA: TGTGCCAGCAGCTTCCCCTCCCCGACAGGGGTGAAGCCCCAGCATTTT. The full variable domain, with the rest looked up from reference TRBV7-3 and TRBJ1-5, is GAGVSQTPSNKVTEKGKYVELRCDPISGHTALYWYRQSLGQGPEFLIYFQGTGAADDSGLPNDRFFAVRPEGSVSTLKIQRTERGDSAVYLCASSFPSPTGVKPQHFGDGTRLSIL.